This T cell receptor (beta chain) came from a study of vaccination and CD4 T cells after COVID-19. This clonotype showed up just a few times. Its specificity is unknown. Cultured CD4+ T cell DNA was sequenced using the Oncomine TCR Beta short-read assay. One entry per CDR3 protein, called by TCRdb with MiXCR from the PCR reads. The sample records some 18,000 distinct CDR3 sequences, about two thirds being singletons. CDR1 MNHEY and CDR2 SMNVEV come from the germline V gene (reference sequence). The CDR3 has 14 residues. Trimming took off 7 bases at V and 0 bases at J, with 12 bases between the two ends. The treatment denotes: approximately 10-day PBMC culture with coronavirus spike peptide pools or control peptides (ViraFEST assay).

The V call is TRBV27, the J call TRBJ1-1; the D is unclear. The sequence was collected from a human donor who had recovered from COVID-19. Sequencing used CD4+ T cells from blood, cultured in vitro. CDR3 DNA: TGTGCCAGCAAAACCAGTGGGATGAACACTGAAGCTTTCTTT. Protein sequence: CASKTSGMNTEAFF.